The 29 T cell receptor beta chains reported below all come from one sample, sequenced in a study of brain T cells in children with intractable seizures. Clones were read by immunoSEQ multiplex PCR, and TCRdb kept only the in-frame ones, dropping some. The table includes 70,000 to 90,000 clones, 93% detected once. This material consisted of peripheral blood, taken at surgery. Source of these receptors: a boy less than two years old with tuberous sclerosis and intractable seizures.

V and J are TRBV7-2 and TRBJ2-3, with unresolved D. CDR3 length equals 17 residues. CDR1 is SGHTA and CDR2 is FQGNSA in the germline V gene. V was shortened by 4 bases and J by 4 bases, with 21 bases between the two germline ends. The CDR3 sequence: CASSSDLVFMGSDTQYF. CDR3 DNA: TGTGCCAGCAGCTCCGATTTAGTTTTTATGGGGTCAGATACGCAGTATTTT.

The chain recombines TRBV4-1 with TRBJ1-4; D remains ambiguous. Germline CDR1 is MGHRA and CDR2 is YSYEKL. The V end was cut by 7 bases, the J end by 5 bases, with 14 bases between. The CDR3 is made up of 14 amino acids. The CDR3 is CASTLRDANEKLFF. The DNA of the CDR3 is TGCGCCAGCACCCTAAGGGATGCGAATGAAAAACTGTTTTTT.

The rearrangement uses TRBV13 and TRBJ1-1; 7 nucleotides line up with TRBD1. CDR3 size: 15 residues. J lost 5 bases, V lost 5 bases, and 11 bases had no gene match. Germline V gene sequence: CDR1 PRHDT, CDR2 FYEKMQ (reference sequence). CDR3 amino acids: CASSPLQGRGTEAFF. The CDR3 DNA reads as TGTGCCAGCAGCCCGCTACAGGGGAGAGGGACTGAAGCTTTCTTT.

V and J are TRBV11-3 and TRBJ2-3; 10 nucleotides match TRBD2. The germline gives CDR1 SGHNT, CDR2 YENEEA. V gave up 3 bases and J gave up 5 bases; unmatched junction bases: 17. The CDR3 is made up of 19 amino acids. The CDR3 DNA follows: TGTGCCAGCAGCTTTCCCCCACTATCCGGGACTAGCGTCGGAGATACGCAGTATTTT. It is translated as CASSFPPLSGTSVGDTQYF.

The genes are TRBV12-5 and TRBJ2-7, with TRBD1 identical over 12 bases. J was trimmed by 5 bases and V by 3 bases; bases with no gene match: 14. The length of the CDR3 is 18 residues. Germline loops: CDR1 LGHNT, CDR2 FRNRAP. CDR3 DNA sequence: TGTGCTAGTGGTTTCTCCAAGAACGCCGGGACAGGGGGCAACGAGCAGTACTTC. This translates into CASGFSKNAGTGGNEQYF.

This chain joins TRBV25-1 and TRBJ1-2, with D uncertain. CDR1 is MGHDK and CDR2 is SYGVNS in the germline V gene. This CDR3 spans 12 amino acids. V lost 4 bases to trimming and J lost 4 bases, with 7 bases between them. This CDR3 is CASSVGSYGYTF. CDR3 coding DNA: TGTGCCAGCAGTGTGGGGTCCTATGGCTACACCTTC.

The CDR3 is CASSHKQGGNTGELFF. CDR3 nucleotide sequence: TGCGCCAGCAGCCATAAACAGGGGGGAAACACCGGGGAGCTGTTTTTT. This chain links TRBV4-1 with TRBJ2-2; 8 bases fit TRBD1. The V gene end was trimmed by 3 bases and the J gene end by 2 bases; junction bases not matched to a gene: 5. This CDR3 is built from 16 residues. Germline values: CDR1 MGHRA, CDR2 YSYEKL.

CDR3 region: CASRSGNTEAFF. CDR3 coding DNA: TGCGCCAGCAGATCAGGGAACACTGAAGCTTTCTTT. The chain links TRBV23-1 to TRBJ1-1; D is undetermined. TRBV23-1 is known as an ORF, though its function is uncertain. The CDR3 has 12 amino acids. V was cut by 6 bases and J by 1 base, with 6 bases left in between.

The chain couples TRBV5-1 to TRBJ1-2; D is undetermined. The CDR3 runs 14 residues. From germline, CDR1 is SGHRS and CDR2 YFSETQ. V shed 4 bases and J shed 3 bases, with 13 bases lying between them. The CDR3 sequence is CASSAYSEYYGYTF. Here the CDR3 DNA reads TGCGCCAGCAGCGCATATTCAGAGTACTATGGCTACACCTTC.

The gene calls are TRBV11-2 and TRBJ2-7; 7 bases are shared with TRBD2. CDR1 is SGHAT, CDR2 FQNNGV, per germline. This CDR3 is built from 12 residues. V gave up 2 bases and J gave up 6 bases; unmatched junction bases: 1. The CDR3 loop is CASSLRGSEQYF. In DNA form, the CDR3 reads TGTGCCAGCAGCTTACGCGGGAGCGAGCAGTACTTC.

The chain couples TRBV28 to TRBJ1-5, with a possible D match to TRBD1 (6 bases). This CDR3 comprises 11 residues. The germline V gene has CDR1 MDHEN and CDR2 SYDVKM. Trimming left V 6 bases short and J 9 bases short, with 9 bases between. This chain's CDR3 is CASRGAGPQHF. The CDR3 DNA sequence: TGTGCCAGCAGGGGGGCGGGGCCCCAGCATTTT.

The rearrangement joins TRBV3-1 (or the pseudogene TRBV3-2) to TRBJ1-2; D uncertain. V was cut by 0 bases and J by 6 bases, with 20 bases left in between. Germline V gene sequence: CDR1 LGHDT, CDR2 YNNKEL (reference sequence). The CDR3 covers 17 residues. CDR3 sequence reads: CASSQEIPDGQFNGYTF. As DNA, the CDR3 is TGTGCCAGCAGCCAAGAAATTCCGGACGGCCAGTTTAATGGCTACACCTTC.

The V gene is TRBV6-5, the J gene TRBJ2-1; 10 positions match TRBD1. CDR1 is MNHEY and CDR2 is SVGAGI in the germline V gene. The V gene end was trimmed by 0 bases and the J gene end by 8 bases; junction bases not matched to a gene: 7. The CDR3 extends over 16 amino acids. Here the CDR3 reads CASSYSGDRGRDEQFF. For the CDR3, the DNA is TGTGCCAGCAGTTACTCAGGAGACAGGGGGCGGGATGAGCAGTTCTTC.

The chain joins TRBV11-3 to TRBJ2-7; tentatively, D is TRBD1 or TRBD2 (6 bases each). CDR1 and CDR2 (germline): SGHNT, YENEEA. V was clipped by 5 bases and J by 7 bases, with 12 bases between them. CDR3 length: 12 amino acids. The CDR3 loop reads CASSPRGGEQYF. As DNA, the CDR3 is TGTGCCAGCAGCCCTCGAGGGGGGGAGCAGTACTTC. Looking up the rest from reference TRBV11-3 and TRBJ2-7 gives the full variable domain: EAGVVQSPRYKIIEKKQPVAFWCNPISGHNTLYWYLQNLGQGPELLIRYENEEAVDDSQLPKDRFSAERLKGVDSTLKIQPAELGDSAVYLCASSPRGGEQYFGPGTRLTVT.

The chain has TRBV10-3 and TRBJ2-7, with D possibly called TRBD1 or TRBD2 (5 bases each). With 3 bases removed from V and 0 bases from J, the gap between germline ends came to 15 bases. The CDR3 loop spans 16 amino acids. CDR1 is ENHRY, CDR2 SYGVKD, per germline. The CDR3 reads CAISDADGAYSYEQYF. CDR3 in DNA: TGTGCCATCAGTGATGCCGACGGGGCCTACTCCTACGAGCAGTACTTC.

The chain carries TRBV6-2 or TRBV6-3 and TRBJ1-2; TRBD1 is a possible D gene (5 bases). Germline values: CDR1 MNHEY, CDR2 SVGEGT. The CDR3 length is 14 residues. V dropped 0 bases and J dropped 7 bases, with 12 bases sitting between them. The CDR3: CASSYSTSGFGYTF. As DNA, the CDR3 is TGTGCCAGCAGTTACTCGACTTCAGGGTTTGGCTACACCTTC.

CDR3 sequence: CASSLGDSYNEQFF. DNA of the CDR3: TGCGCCAGCAGCTTAGGGGATTCCTACAATGAGCAGTTCTTC. This rearrangement joins TRBV4-1 to TRBJ2-1; possible D gene TRBD1, 5 bases. CDR3 length equals 14 residues. V shed 5 bases and J shed 1 base, with 9 bases lying between them. From germline, CDR1 is MGHRA and CDR2 YSYEKL.

The chain has TRBV27 and TRBJ2-5, with TRBD2 matching 8 bases. The germline CDR1 and CDR2 sequences are MNHEY and SMNVEV (reference sequence). V trimming: 2 bases; J trimming: 5 bases; junction bases outside the gene matches: 7. The CDR3 has 15 amino acids. Here the CDR3 DNA reads TGTGCCAGCAGTTTAATTCGGGGGGGCCAGGAGACCCAGTACTTC. Amino acids: CASSLIRGGQETQYF.

V gene TRBV11-3 combines with J gene TRBJ2-6; tentatively, D is TRBD1 (5 bases). Trimming pared 5 bases from V and 4 bases from J, leaving 18 bases between. The length of the CDR3 is 17 residues. Germline V CDR1 and CDR2: SGHNT, YENEEA. The CDR3 bases are TGTGCCAGCAGCGCCCGGGTCAGGGCGTCCGGGGCCAACGTCCTGACTTTC. It encodes CASSARVRASGANVLTF.

Notes on this clone: In the same sample, other DNA sequences code for this CDR3. The V and J genes are TRBV11-2 and TRBJ1-2, with D tentatively TRBD1 (5 bases). Germline V gives CDR1 SGHAT, CDR2 FQNNGV. The ends were cut back, 7 bases at V and 3 bases at J, with 12 bases in the middle. The CDR3 runs to 13 residues. CDR3 sequence: CASTLQDYYGYTF. Written as DNA, the CDR3 is TGTGCCAGCACCCTACAGGACTACTATGGCTACACCTTC.

The V call is TRBV4-1, the J call TRBJ2-1, with 10 bases that match TRBD2. CDR1 is MGHRA and CDR2 is YSYEKL in the germline V gene. The CDR3 is 13 residues long. The CDR3 here is CASSGGSYNEQFF. In DNA form, the CDR3 reads TGCGCTAGTAGCGGGGGGTCCTACAATGAGCAGTTCTTC.

This clone is a singleton in its sample. The rearrangement uses TRBV24-1 and TRBJ2-5; D call uncertain. Germline CDR1 and CDR2: KGHDR and SFDVKD. The CDR3 is 16 residues long. The germline V and J ends were trimmed by 1 base and 0 bases, with 11 bases remaining between them. The DNA for the CDR3 is TGTGCCACCAGTGATTTTAGGCCTGACTACCAAGAGACCCAGTACTTC. Translating it yields CATSDFRPDYQETQYF.

The V call is TRBV30, the J call TRBJ2-1, with D perhaps matching TRBD2 (6 bases). CDR3 length: 15 residues. V was trimmed by 1 base and J by 4 bases, leaving 14 bases between them. CDR1 GTSNPN and CDR2 SVGIG come from the germline V gene (reference sequence). In DNA form, the CDR3 reads TGTGCCTGGAGTGGGGGCGGGGCTCCTTACAATGAGCAGTTCTTC. Its protein product is CAWSGGGAPYNEQFF.

J is TRBJ2-7 and V is TRBV2, with D possibly being TRBD1 (6 bases). From germline, CDR1 is SNHLY and CDR2 FYNNEI. The germline V and J ends were trimmed by 6 bases and 3 bases, with 15 bases remaining between them. The CDR3 length is 14 residues. This CDR3 is CASSLPGEGYEQYF. CDR3 DNA sequence: TGTGCCAGCAGCCTACCAGGGGAAGGCTACGAGCAGTACTTC.

V is TRBV5-6 and J is TRBJ1-6, with TRBD1 matching 7 bases. The J segment lost 6 bases and the V segment lost 1 base, leaving 4 bases of the junction unmatched. The CDR3 spans 15 residues. CDR1 is SGHDT and CDR2 is YYEEEE in the germline V gene. The CDR3, as DNA: TGTGCCAGCAGCTTGCGGGACAGACCTAATTCACCCCTCCACTTT. It is translated as CASSLRDRPNSPLHF.

This chain links TRBV10-3 with TRBJ2-2; 7 bases fit TRBD1. V was clipped by 6 bases and J by 5 bases; unmatched bases: 12. Germline V gene data show CDR1 as ENHRY and CDR2 as SYGVKD. This CDR3 region has 16 residues. CDR3 loop: CAISQLKTGNTGELFF. The CDR3 DNA reads as TGTGCCATCAGCCAACTTAAGACAGGGAATACCGGGGAGCTGTTTTTT.

This rearrangement joins TRBV6-1 to TRBJ1-3; D is perhaps TRBD1 (5 bases). The V and J ends lost 3 bases and 6 bases respectively, with 15 bases between them. CDR3 length equals 15 residues. CDR1 and CDR2 from the germline V gene are MNHNS and SASEGT. The CDR3 nucleotides are TGTGCCAGCAGTGATATCCGGACATCTTTAAACACCATATATTTT. This gives the protein CASSDIRTSLNTIYF.

The chain carries TRBV18 and TRBJ2-5, with unresolved D. The CDR3 contains 14 residues. CDR1 is KGHSH and CDR2 is LQKENI in the germline V gene. Deletions cut 3 bases from V and 5 bases from J, with 13 bases between. The CDR3 is CASSPRQVRETQYF. The DNA for the CDR3 is TGTGCCAGCTCACCGAGGCAGGTCCGGGAGACCCAGTACTTC.

V is TRBV5-1 and J is TRBJ2-1; TRBD2 agrees at 9 bases. The CDR3 covers 13 residues. The J segment lost 7 bases and the V segment lost 10 bases, leaving 9 bases of the junction unmatched. Germline values: CDR1 SGHRS, CDR2 YFSETQ. Here the CDR3 reads CASGGLAGNEQFF. The CDR3 DNA is TGCGCCTCCGGGGGGCTAGCGGGAAATGAGCAGTTCTTC.